The rows below give T cell receptor beta chains drawn from one sample of a study of PD-1 blockade in mismatch repair-deficient tumors. Antigen specificity for these receptors is unknown. Some clones are missing from TCRdb's copy, which holds only in-frame ones; the method was immunoSEQ multiplex PCR. The table records about 10,000 clones, about 86% of them present only once. This specimen was cells cultured in vitro, taken from a patient treated with pembrolizumab. The receptors were gathered from an adult with mismatch repair-deficient cancer. The CDR3 runs from the conserved cysteine through the conserved F or W. The D gene is left open where the match is weak. A row's size may be missing; if present it is once, few, many or a size class.

v_gene,abundance,d_gene,j_gene,CDR3aa,CDR3nt
TRBV5-1,NA,TRBD1,TRBJ2-2,CASSRDRGLTGELFF,TGCGCCAGCAGCCGGGACAGGGGGCTCACCGGGGAGCTGTTTTTT
TRBV7-6,NA,TRBD2,TRBJ2-5,CASSLDLGGMKTQYF,TGTGCCAGCAGCTTAGACTTGGGGGGGATGAAGACCCAGTACTTC
TRBV11-2,NA,NA,TRBJ2-2,CASSLRNPNTGELFF,TGTGCCAGCAGCTTAAGGAACCCGAACACCGGGGAGCTGTTTTTT
TRBV19,NA,NA,TRBJ2-1,CASSPQRVAYNEQFF,TGTGCCAGTAGTCCGCAGCGGGTGGCCTACAATGAGCAGTTCTTC
TRBV6-1,once,NA,TRBJ2-1,CASSEFSSPGGAYNEQFF,TGTGCCAGCAGTGAATTTAGCTCCCCGGGGGGCGCGTACAATGAGCAGTTCTTC
TRBV4-2,NA,TRBD2,TRBJ2-3,CASSQPGTNTDTQYF,TGTGCCAGCAGCCAACCCGGGACTAACACAGATACGCAGTATTTT
TRBV27,NA,TRBD1,TRBJ2-7,CASSSGGTGRHEQYF,TGTGCCAGCAGTTCAGGGGGGACAGGGAGACACGAGCAGTACTTC
TRBV28,NA,TRBD1,TRBJ1-2,CASSSQGDRQAGYGYTF,TGTGCCAGCAGTTCGCAGGGGGACCGCCAAGCAGGATATGGCTACACCTTC
TRBV7-6,NA,TRBD1,TRBJ2-3,CASSLWTGGTDTQYF,TGTGCCAGCAGCTTATGGACAGGGGGTACAGATACGCAGTATTTT
TRBV11-2,few,TRBD1,TRBJ1-2,CASSLADRNYGYTF,TGTGCCAGCAGCTTGGCGGACAGGAACTATGGCTACACCTTC
TRBV19,NA,NA,TRBJ1-2,CASSNAGRRHYGYTF,TGTGCCAGTAGTAACGCGGGCCGGCGGCACTATGGCTACACCTTC
TRBV5-1,once,TRBD2,TRBJ2-5,CASSLAGTTQETQYF,TGCGCCAGCAGCTTGGCCGGGACTACCCAAGAGACCCAGTACTTC
TRBV29-1,NA,TRBD1,TRBJ1-2,CSVWGTGSTYGYTF,TGCAGCGTTTGGGGGACAGGGTCGACCTATGGCTACACCTTC
TRBV27,NA,NA,TRBJ1-2,CASSTGGYGYTF,TGTGCCAGCAGTACGGGGGGCTATGGCTACACCTTC
TRBV10-2,once,TRBD2,TRBJ2-1,CASSEPRLAGGFEQFF,TGCGCCAGCAGTGAGCCTCGACTAGCGGGAGGGTTTGAGCAGTTCTTC
TRBV9,NA,TRBD2,TRBJ2-7,CASSIGLAGRTYEQYF,TGTGCCAGCAGCATCGGACTAGCGGGACGAACATACGAGCAGTACTTC
TRBV6-4,NA,NA,TRBJ1-1,CASSTDEQPNTEAFF,TGTGCCAGCAGTACGGACGAACAACCGAACACTGAAGCTTTCTTT
TRBV27,few,NA,TRBJ2-1,CASSPFLGTVANEQFF,TGTGCCAGCAGTCCATTTTTGGGAACCGTCGCCAATGAGCAGTTCTTC
TRBV4-1,NA,NA,TRBJ2-1,CASSHPEGYYNEQFF,TGCGCCAGCAGCCACCCCGAGGGTTACTACAATGAGCAGTTCTTC
TRBV6-5,NA,TRBD2,TRBJ2-1,CASNPRTSNEQFF,TGTGCCAGCAACCCCAGGACTAGCAATGAGCAGTTCTTC
TRBV7-8,NA,TRBD1,TRBJ1-4,CASSLGTGKEKLFF,TGTGCCAGCAGCTTAGGGACAGGGAAGGAAAAACTGTTTTTT
TRBV28,NA,TRBD1,TRBJ1-2,CASITDRGRDNYGYTF,TGTGCCAGCATTACAGACAGGGGGCGAGATAACTATGGCTACACCTTC
TRBV18,NA,NA,TRBJ1-5,CASSPAGWQPQHF,TGTGCCAGCTCACCGGCGGGGTGGCAGCCCCAGCATTTT
TRBV5-6,NA,TRBD2,TRBJ2-2,CASSFRLAGSGELFF,TGTGCCAGCAGCTTCCGACTAGCGGGAAGCGGGGAGCTGTTTTTT
TRBV6-1,few,TRBD2,TRBJ2-2,CASSSSGTGGGELFF,TGTGCCAGCAGTAGTAGCGGGACTGGCGGAGGGGAGCTGTTTTTT
TRBV2,NA,TRBD1,TRBJ2-3,CAGTGGTVWTQYF,TGTGCCGGGACAGGGGGGACTGTGTGGACGCAGTATTTT
TRBV5-1,once,NA,TRBJ2-3,CASSVTGSTDTQYF,TGCGCCAGCAGCGTTACAGGGTCCACAGATACGCAGTATTTT
TRBV7-9,NA,NA,TRBJ1-2,CASSNPGHRYGYTF,TGTGCCAGCAGCAATCCGGGACACCGCTATGGCTACACCTTC
TRBV7-7,NA,TRBD2,TRBJ2-3,CASSLGTRSTDTQYF,TGTGCTAGCAGCTTGGGGACTAGGAGCACAGATACGCAGTATTTT
TRBV5-1,NA,NA,TRBJ1-1,CASSFREGYTEAFF,TGCGCCAGCAGCTTTCGGGAGGGCTACACTGAAGCTTTCTTT
TRBV19,NA,NA,TRBJ1-1,CASSIPRGTMNTEAFF,TGTGCCAGTAGTATCCCCCGGGGTACGATGAACACTGAAGCTTTCTTT
TRBV28,NA,TRBD2,TRBJ2-1,CASSLGGLEVNEQFF,TGTGCCAGCAGTTTGGGGGGACTAGAGGTCAATGAGCAGTTCTTC
TRBV7-5,NA,NA,TRBJ2-1,CVAPLGRQGANNEQFF,TGTGTCGCCCCCCTCGGGAGACAGGGGGCAAACAATGAGCAGTTCTTC
TRBV30,NA,NA,TRBJ1-5,CAWRAGQSNQPQHF,TGTGCCTGGAGGGCAGGACAGAGTAATCAGCCCCAGCATTTT
TRBV5-1,NA,NA,TRBJ2-5,CASRGTQETQYF,TGCGCCAGCAGGGGGACCCAAGAGACCCAGTACTTC
TRBV18,NA,TRBD2,TRBJ2-1,CASSPTSLREVEQFF,TGTGCCAGCTCACCGACGTCTTTACGGGAGGTTGAGCAGTTCTTC
TRBV15,NA,TRBD2,TRBJ2-1,CATSRGLGRNHEQFF,TGTGCCACCAGCAGGGGACTAGGACGGAACCATGAGCAGTTCTTC
TRBV2,NA,NA,TRBJ1-6,CASSEAGDNSPLHF,TGTGCCAGCAGTGAAGCGGGGGATAATTCACCCCTCCACTTT
TRBV27,NA,NA,TRBJ2-3,CASGRGTQYF,TGTGCCAGCGGAAGGGGTACGCAGTATTTT
TRBV28,once,NA,TRBJ2-7,CASSPPIGGGEQYF,TGTGCCAGCAGTCCACCGATAGGGGGAGGCGAGCAGTACTTC
TRBV6-1,NA,TRBD1,TRBJ1-2,CASSESVGTGGFGYTF,TGTGCCAGCAGTGAATCCGTGGGGACAGGGGGCTTTGGCTACACCTTC
TRBV28,NA,NA,TRBJ1-1,CASSLLLGEAFF,TGTGCCAGCAGTTTATTATTAGGTGAAGCTTTCTTT
TRBV7-9,NA,NA,TRBJ1-2,CASSLSGANNYGYTF,TGTGCCAGCAGCTTATCAGGGGCCAACAACTATGGCTACACCTTC
TRBV7-6,NA,NA,TRBJ2-7,CASSPLGGEQYF,TGTGCCAGCAGCCCCCTGGGTGGGGAGCAGTACTTC
TRBV5-1,NA,NA,TRBJ2-3,CASSSSTGPSTDTQYF,TGCGCCAGCAGCTCCTCAACGGGGCCTAGCACAGATACGCAGTATTTT
TRBV19,NA,TRBD1,TRBJ2-7,CASGQGSEEQYF,TGTGCCAGTGGACAGGGGTCAGAAGAGCAGTACTTC